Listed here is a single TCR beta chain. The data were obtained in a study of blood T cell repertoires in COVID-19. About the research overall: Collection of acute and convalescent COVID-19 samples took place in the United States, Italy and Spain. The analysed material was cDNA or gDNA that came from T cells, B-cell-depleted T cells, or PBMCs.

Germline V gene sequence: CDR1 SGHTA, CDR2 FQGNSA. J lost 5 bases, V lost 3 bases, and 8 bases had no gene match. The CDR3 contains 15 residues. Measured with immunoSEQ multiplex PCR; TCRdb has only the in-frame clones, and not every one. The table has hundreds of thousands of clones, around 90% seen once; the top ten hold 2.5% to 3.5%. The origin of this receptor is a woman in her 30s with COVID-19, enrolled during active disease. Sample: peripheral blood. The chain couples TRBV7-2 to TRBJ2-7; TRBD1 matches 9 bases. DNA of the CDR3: TGTGCCAGCAGCTTCATTCCAACAGGGGGCCACGAGCAGTACTTC. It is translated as CASSFIPTGGHEQYF.